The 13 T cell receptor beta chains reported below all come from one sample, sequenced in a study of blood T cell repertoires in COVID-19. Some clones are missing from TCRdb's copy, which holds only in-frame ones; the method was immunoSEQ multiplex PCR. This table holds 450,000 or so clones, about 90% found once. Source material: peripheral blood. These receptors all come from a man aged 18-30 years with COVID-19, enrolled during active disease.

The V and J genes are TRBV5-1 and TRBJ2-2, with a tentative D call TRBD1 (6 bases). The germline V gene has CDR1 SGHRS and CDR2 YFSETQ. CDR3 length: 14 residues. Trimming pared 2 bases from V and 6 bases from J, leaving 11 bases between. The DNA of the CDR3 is TGCGCCAGCAGCTTAACAGGGAAGCCCGGGGAGCTGTTTTTT. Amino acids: CASSLTGKPGELFF.

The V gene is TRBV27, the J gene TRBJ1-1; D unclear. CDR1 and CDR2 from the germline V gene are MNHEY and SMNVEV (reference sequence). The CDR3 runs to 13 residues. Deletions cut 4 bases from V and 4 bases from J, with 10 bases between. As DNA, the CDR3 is TGTGCCAGCAGTTATCAGGCAGTCACTGAAGCTTTCTTT. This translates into CASSYQAVTEAFF.

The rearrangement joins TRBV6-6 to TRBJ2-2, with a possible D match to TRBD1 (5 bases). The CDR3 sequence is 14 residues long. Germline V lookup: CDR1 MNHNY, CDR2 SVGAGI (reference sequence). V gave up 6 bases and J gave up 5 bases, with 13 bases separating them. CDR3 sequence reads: CASSRVPRTGELFF. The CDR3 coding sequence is TGTGCCAGCAGCAGGGTCCCGCGGACCGGGGAGCTGTTTTTT.

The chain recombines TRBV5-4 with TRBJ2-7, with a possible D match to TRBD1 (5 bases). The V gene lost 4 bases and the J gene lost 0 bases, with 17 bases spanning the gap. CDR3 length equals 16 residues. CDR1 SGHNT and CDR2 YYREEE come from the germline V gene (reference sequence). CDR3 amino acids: CASSPERTGLSYEQYF. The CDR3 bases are TGTGCCAGCAGCCCCGAACGTACAGGCCTCTCCTACGAGCAGTACTTC.

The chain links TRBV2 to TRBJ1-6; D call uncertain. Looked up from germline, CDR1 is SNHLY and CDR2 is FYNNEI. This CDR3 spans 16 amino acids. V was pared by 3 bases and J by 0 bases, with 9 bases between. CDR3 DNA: TGTGCCAGCAGTGATTCAGTTGGCTCCTATAATTCACCCCTCCACTTT. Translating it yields CASSDSVGSYNSPLHF.

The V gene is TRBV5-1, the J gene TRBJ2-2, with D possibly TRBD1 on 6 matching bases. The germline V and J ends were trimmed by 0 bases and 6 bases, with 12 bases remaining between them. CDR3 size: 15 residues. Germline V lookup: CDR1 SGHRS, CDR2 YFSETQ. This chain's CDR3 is CASSLAAGAAGELFF. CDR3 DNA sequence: TGCGCCAGCAGCTTGGCCGCAGGGGCGGCCGGGGAGCTGTTTTTT.

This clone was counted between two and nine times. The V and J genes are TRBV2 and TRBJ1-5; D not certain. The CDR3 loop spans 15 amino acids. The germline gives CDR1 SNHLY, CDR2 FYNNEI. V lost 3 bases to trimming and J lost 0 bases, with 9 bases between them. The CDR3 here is CASSDNTASNQPQHF. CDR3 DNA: TGTGCCAGCAGTGACAACACAGCTAGCAATCAGCCCCAGCATTTT. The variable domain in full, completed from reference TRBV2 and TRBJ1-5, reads EPEVTQTPSHQVTQMGQEVILRCVPISNHLYFYWYRQILGQKVEFLVSFYNNEISEKSEIFDDQFSVERPDGSNFTLKIRSTKLEDSAMYFCASSDNTASNQPQHFGDGTRLSIL.

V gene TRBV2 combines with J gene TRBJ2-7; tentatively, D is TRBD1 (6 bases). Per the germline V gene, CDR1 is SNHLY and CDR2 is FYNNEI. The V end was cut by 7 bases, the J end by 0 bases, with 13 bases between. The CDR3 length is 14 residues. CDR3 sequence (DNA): TGTGCCAGCACGTTCTCAGGGGTCTCCTACGAGCAGTACTTC. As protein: CASTFSGVSYEQYF.

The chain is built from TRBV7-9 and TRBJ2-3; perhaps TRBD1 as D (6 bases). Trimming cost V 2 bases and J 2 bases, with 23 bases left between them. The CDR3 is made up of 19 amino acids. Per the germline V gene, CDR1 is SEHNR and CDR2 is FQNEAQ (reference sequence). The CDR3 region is CASSLTILTGISDTDTQYF. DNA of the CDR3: TGTGCCAGCAGCTTAACAATATTAACAGGGATATCCGACACAGATACGCAGTATTTT.

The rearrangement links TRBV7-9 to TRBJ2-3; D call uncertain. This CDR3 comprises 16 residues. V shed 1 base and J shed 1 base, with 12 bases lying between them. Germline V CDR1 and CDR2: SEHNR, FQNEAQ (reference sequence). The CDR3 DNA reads TGTGCCAGCAGCTTAGTCGGGTTTGAGGGCACAGATACGCAGTATTTT. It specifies CASSLVGFEGTDTQYF.

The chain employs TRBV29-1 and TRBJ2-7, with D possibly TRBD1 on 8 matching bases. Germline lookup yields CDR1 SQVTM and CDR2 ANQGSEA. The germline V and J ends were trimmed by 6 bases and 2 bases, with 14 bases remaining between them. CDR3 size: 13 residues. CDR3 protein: CSVTGGGTYEQYF. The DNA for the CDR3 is TGCAGCGTCACAGGGGGGGGGACCTACGAGCAGTACTTC.

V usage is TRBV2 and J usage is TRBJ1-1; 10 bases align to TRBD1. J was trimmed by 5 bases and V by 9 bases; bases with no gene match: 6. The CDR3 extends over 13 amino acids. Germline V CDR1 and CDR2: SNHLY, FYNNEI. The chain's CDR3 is CARDRGEGTEAFF. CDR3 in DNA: TGTGCCAGGGACAGGGGGGAAGGTACTGAAGCTTTCTTT.

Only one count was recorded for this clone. CDR3 amino acids: CASSPSRGGNQPQHF. For the CDR3, the DNA is TGTGCCAGCAGCCCATCGCGGGGAGGCAATCAGCCCCAGCATTTT. The genes are TRBV7-2 and TRBJ1-5; D call uncertain. There are 15 residues in the CDR3. V was pared by 5 bases and J by 2 bases, with 13 bases between. Germline V gene sequence: CDR1 SGHTA, CDR2 FQGNSA.